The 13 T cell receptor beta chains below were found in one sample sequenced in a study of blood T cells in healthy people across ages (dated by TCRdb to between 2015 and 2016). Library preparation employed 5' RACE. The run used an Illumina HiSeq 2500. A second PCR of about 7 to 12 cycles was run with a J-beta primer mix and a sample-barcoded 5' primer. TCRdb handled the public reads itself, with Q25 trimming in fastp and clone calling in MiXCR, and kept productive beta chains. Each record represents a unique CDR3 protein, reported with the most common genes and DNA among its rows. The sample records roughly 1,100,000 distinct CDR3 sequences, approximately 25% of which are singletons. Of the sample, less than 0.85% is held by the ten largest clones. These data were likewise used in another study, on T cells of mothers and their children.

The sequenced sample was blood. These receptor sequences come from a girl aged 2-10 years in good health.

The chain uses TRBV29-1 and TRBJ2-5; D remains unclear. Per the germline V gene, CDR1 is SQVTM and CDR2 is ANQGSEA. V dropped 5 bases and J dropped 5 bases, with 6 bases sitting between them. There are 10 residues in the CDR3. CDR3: CSVIIETQYF. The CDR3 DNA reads TGCAGCGTTATCATCGAGACCCAGTACTTC.

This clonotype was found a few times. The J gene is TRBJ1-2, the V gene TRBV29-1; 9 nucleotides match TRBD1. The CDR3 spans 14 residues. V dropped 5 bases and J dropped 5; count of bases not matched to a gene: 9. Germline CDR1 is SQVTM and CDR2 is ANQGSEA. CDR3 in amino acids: CSVKPDRGVYGYTF. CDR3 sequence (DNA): TGCAGCGTTAAGCCCGACAGGGGGGTTTATGGCTACACCTTC.

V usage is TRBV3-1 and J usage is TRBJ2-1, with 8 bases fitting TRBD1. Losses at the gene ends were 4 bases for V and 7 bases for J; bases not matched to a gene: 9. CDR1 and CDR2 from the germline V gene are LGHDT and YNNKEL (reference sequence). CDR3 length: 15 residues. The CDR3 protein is CASSRGTGRGNEQFF. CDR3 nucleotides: TGTGCCAGCAGCCGAGGGACAGGCAGGGGGAATGAGCAGTTCTTC.

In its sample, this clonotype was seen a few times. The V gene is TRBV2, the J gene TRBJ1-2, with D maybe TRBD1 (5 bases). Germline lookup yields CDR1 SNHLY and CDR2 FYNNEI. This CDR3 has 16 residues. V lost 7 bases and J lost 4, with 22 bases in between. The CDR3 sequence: CASTGSQMGPGYGYTF. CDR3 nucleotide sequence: TGTGCCAGCACTGGGTCACAAATGGGACCCGGCTATGGCTACACCTTC.

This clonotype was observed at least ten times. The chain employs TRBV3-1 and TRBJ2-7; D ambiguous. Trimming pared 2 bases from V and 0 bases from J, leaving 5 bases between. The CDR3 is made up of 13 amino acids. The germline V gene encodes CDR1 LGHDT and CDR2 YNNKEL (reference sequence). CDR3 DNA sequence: TGTGCCAGCAGCCAATCATCCTCCTACGAGCAGTACTTC. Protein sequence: CASSQSSSYEQYF.

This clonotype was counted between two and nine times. CDR3 sequence (DNA): TGCAGTGCGGGGGGTGGACTACAGGACGGGGAGACCCAGTACTTC. Residues: CSAGGGLQDGETQYF. The V and J genes are TRBV20-1 and TRBJ2-5; tentatively, D is TRBD2 (6 bases). Germline V lookup: CDR1 DFQATT, CDR2 SNEGSKA (reference sequence). CDR3 length equals 15 residues. The V and J ends lost 6 bases and 5 bases respectively, with 22 bases between them.

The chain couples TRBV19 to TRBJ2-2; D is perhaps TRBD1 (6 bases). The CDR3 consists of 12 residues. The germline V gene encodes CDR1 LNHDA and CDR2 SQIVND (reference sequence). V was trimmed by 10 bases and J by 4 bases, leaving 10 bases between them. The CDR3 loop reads CAIRGGTGELFF. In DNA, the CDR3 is TGTGCCATAAGAGGGGGCACCGGGGAGCTGTTTTTT.

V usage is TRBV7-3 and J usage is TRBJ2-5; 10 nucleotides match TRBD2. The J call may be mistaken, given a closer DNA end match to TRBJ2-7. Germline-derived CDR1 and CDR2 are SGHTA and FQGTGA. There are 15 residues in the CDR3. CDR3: CASSPSGRGRYEQYF. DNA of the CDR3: TGTGCCAGCAGCCCTAGCGGGAGAGGGCGCTACGAGCAGTACTTC.

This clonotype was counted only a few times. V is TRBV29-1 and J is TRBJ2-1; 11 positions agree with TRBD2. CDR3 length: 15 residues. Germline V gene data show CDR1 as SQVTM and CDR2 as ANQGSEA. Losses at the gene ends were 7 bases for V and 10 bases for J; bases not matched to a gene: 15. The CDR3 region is CSGHTLAGGYGEQFF. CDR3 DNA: TGCAGCGGCCACACCTTAGCGGGAGGGTACGGGGAGCAGTTCTTC.

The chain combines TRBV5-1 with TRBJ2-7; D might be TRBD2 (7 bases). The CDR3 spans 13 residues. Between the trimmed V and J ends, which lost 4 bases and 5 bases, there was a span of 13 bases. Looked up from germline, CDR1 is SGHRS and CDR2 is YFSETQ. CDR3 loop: CASSPGEGDEQYF. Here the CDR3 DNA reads TGCGCCAGCAGCCCAGGGGAGGGTGACGAGCAGTACTTC. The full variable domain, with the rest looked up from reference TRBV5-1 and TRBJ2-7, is KAGVTQTPRYLIKTRGQQVTLSCSPISGHRSVSWYQQTPGQGLQFLFEYFSETQRNKGNFPGRFSGRQFSNSRSEMNVSTLELGDSALYLCASSPGEGDEQYFGPGTRLTVT.

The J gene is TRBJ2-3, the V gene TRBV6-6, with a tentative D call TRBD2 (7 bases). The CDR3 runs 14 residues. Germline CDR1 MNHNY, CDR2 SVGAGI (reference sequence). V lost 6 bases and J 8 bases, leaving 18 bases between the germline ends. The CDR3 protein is CASRGGESSFTQYF. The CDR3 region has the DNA TGTGCCAGCAGAGGGGGGGAATCTAGTTTTACGCAGTATTTT.

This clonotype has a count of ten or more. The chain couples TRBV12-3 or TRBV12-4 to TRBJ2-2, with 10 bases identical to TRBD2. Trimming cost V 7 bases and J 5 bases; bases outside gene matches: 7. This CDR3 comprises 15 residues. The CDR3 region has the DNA TGTGCCAGCACCGCTAGCGGGAGCGGGACCGGGGAGCTGTTTTTT. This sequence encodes CASTASGSGTGELFF.

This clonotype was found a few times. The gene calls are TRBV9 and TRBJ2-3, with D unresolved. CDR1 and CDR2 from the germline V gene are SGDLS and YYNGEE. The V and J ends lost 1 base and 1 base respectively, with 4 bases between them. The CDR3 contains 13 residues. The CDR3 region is CASSVTGTDTQYF. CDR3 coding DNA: TGTGCCAGCAGCGTAACCGGCACAGATACGCAGTATTTT.